This T cell receptor (beta chain) was sequenced during a study of regulatory T cells in long-lasting Graves disease (dated by TCRdb to 2020 to 2022). Some background on the complete study: Antithyroid drugs had been taken for less than 3 months by newly diagnosed Graves' disease patients. Peripheral blood TCR sequencing and RNA sequencing compared persistent Graves' disease patients with newly diagnosed Graves' disease patients. The study took place in China and was registered as a clinical trial. A total of roughly 33 samples were covered by TCR sequencing, comprising approximately 13 persistent and around 20 newly diagnosed Graves' disease patients. What the work shows at the level of the full study, not this receptor alone: The small sample size was acknowledged by the authors as a limitation that may reduce accuracy. The study examined only peripheral blood because the primary lesion, thyroid tissue, could not be accessed. Compared with newly diagnosed patients, patients with persistent Graves' disease had lower TCR Shannon entropy and fewer highly expanded clones, which suggests clonal expansion. Preferential use of TRBV28, TRBJ1-2 and TRBJ2-5 was observed in persistent disease, whereas TRBV20-1 and TRBJ2-1 were favored in newly diagnosed disease. Persistent patients shared more public clonotypes among themselves (around 2,500) than newly diagnosed patients did (about 970). Only the TCR beta chain was sequenced and analyzed.

The time point label here, explained by the study, means: newly diagnosed GD, antithyroid drugs for less than 3 months. For both TCR sequencing and RNA sequencing, RNA was extracted from PBMCs in TRIzol. Graves' disease was diagnosed according to American Thyroid Association guidelines. Recruitment of patients was carried out at an endocrinology department in Xi'an, China. Each patient gave approximately 9.7 milliliters of peripheral blood, collected in an EDTA anticoagulant tube. Ficoll Paque Plus density gradient separation was used to isolate PBMCs, and no further T cell sorting was performed. An Agilent 2100 Bioanalyzer and agarose gel were used to check RNA quality, and a NanoDrop 2000 was used to measure RNA concentration. Trimming removed 6 bases from V and 0 bases from J; the gene matches leave 8 bases unexplained. For CDR1 and CDR2, the germline V gene lists WSHSY and SAAADI. The CDR3 contains 16 residues, cysteine and phenylalanine counted. Just the 48-base CDR3 DNA is kept, in frame starting at base 1.

Worth noting for this clonotype: What antigen it recognizes has not been identified. Base qualities are missing; no much larger clone stands one base away.

Library preparation used multiplex PCR. Sequencing used an Illumina HiSeq 4000. CDR3 regions were amplified by Arm-PCR with iRepertoire HTBI primers to construct TCR beta libraries. Before sequencing, the PCR products went through gel purification. Per the authors' processing: Gene usage analysis of CDR3 amino acid clonotypes relied on the roughly 60 TRBV and about 13 TRBJ segments identified across samples. Filtered high-quality paired reads were merged into contigs using COPE and FqMerger. BLAST was used to align contigs to IMGT TRBV, TRBD and TRBJ reference genes, and CDR3 was defined according to IMGT. Clonotypes above 0.1% frequency were classified as highly expanded clones. Repertoire diversity was measured by Shannon entropy, and V-J evenness by the Gini coefficient. A clonotype was considered public if more than one individual shared it. TCRdb applied fastp at Q25 and MiXCR to the public reads, then kept only in-frame beta chains. CDR3 protein duplicates are merged, each entry listing the most common genes and DNA. The V and J calls, along with clone size, are taken from TCRdb and not from the paper's own processing. This sample lists more than 300,000 distinct CDR3 sequences; around 15% were detected once. 22% of the sample belongs to the ten largest clones.

Sequenced here: peripheral blood mononuclear cells (PBMCs), sampled at new diagnosis, from a patient treated with antithyroid drugs. The clonotype was recovered from a female donor with Graves disease. The V and J segments used are TRBV10-2 and TRBJ2-4, and 7 junctional nucleotides match TRBD1. The nucleotides read TGCGCCAGCAGCCCGGGACAGAACATAGCCAAAAACATTCAGTACTTC. Translated, it gives CASSPGQNIAKNIQYF.